Listed below are T cell receptor beta chains from one sample, sequenced in a study of human T cells and chemical hapten exposure. Using its own MiXCR run on the RACE reads, TCRdb lists one record per CDR3 protein. Found here are over 130,000 distinct CDR3 sequences, 12% of them singletons; the top ten hold 1.4%. Material: whole blood, obtained in connection with sensitization to the hapten diphenylcyclopropenone (DPC). The receptors come from a woman aged 50 to 60 with alopecia areata. Some clones in this sample may be carry-over from other donors' samples. The CDR3 runs from the conserved cysteine through the conserved F or W. A D gene is named only where the DNA matches it firmly. Part of the rows lack a size; the others show once, few, many or a class for expanded clones.

TRBJ1-2	16	-	many	TRBV18	TGTGCCAGCTCACGGCAGTATCCCCAGGGGAGGACTGGCTACACCTTC	CASSRQYPQGRTGYTF
TRBJ2-1	16	-	few	TRBV4-2	TGTGCCAGCAGCCAAGTTGGGCAGGGGCTCCGGAATGAGCAGTTCTTC	CASSQVGQGLRNEQFF
TRBJ2-7	14	-	few	TRBV11-2	TGTGCCAGCAGCCCCAGGGTGACTTCCTACGAGCAGTACTTC	CASSPRVTSYEQYF
TRBJ2-3	15	-	-	TRBV6-6	TGTGCCAGCAGTTACCTCTCTAAGAGCACAGATACGCAGTATTTT	CASSYLSKSTDTQYF
TRBJ1-1	13	TRBD1	many	TRBV28	TGTGCCAGCAGTTCAGGGGGAGGGGATGAAGCTTTCTTT	CASSSGGGDEAFF
TRBJ2-7	14	-	few	TRBV29-1	TGCAGCGTTGAAAGGCCTACCTTCGACTACGAGCAGTACTTC	CSVERPTFDYEQYF
TRBJ2-3	15	TRBD2	many	TRBV12-3/TRBV12-4	TGTGCCAGCAGTTTTTTAGCGGGAGGGGCAGATACGCAGTATTTT	CASSFLAGGADTQYF
TRBJ2-7	15	TRBD2	-	TRBV20-1	TGCAGTGCTTTGGGACTAGCGGGAGTCGGCGACGAGCAGTACTTC	CSALGLAGVGDEQYF
TRBJ2-1	16	TRBD2	many	TRBV6-2/TRBV6-3	TGTGCCAGCAGAGGACTAGCGGGTAGCTCCTACAATGAGCAGTTCTTC	CASRGLAGSSYNEQFF
TRBJ1-6	14	TRBD1	many	TRBV20-1	TGCAGTGCTAGGGGACAGGGGGCAAATTCACCCCTCCACTTT	CSARGQGANSPLHF